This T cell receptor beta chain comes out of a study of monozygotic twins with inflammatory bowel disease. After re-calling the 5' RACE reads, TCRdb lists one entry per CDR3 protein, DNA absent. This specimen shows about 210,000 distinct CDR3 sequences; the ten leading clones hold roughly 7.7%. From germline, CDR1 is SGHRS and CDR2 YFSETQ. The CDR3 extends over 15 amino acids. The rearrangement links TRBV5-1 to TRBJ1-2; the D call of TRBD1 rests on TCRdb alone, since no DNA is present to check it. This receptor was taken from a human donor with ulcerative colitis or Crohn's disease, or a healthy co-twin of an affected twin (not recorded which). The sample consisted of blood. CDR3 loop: CASSSSGTGNYGYTF.